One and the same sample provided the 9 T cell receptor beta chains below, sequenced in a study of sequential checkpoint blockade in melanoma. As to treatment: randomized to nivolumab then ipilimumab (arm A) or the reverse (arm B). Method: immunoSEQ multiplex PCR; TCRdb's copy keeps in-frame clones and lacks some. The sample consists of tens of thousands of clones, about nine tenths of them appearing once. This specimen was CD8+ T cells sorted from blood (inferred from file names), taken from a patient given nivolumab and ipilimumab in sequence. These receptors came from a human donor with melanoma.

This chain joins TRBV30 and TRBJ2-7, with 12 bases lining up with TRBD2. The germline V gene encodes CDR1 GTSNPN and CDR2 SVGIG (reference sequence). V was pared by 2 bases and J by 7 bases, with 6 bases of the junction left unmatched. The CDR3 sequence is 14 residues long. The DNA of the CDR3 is TGTGCCTGGAGTAGAGCTAGCGGGAGGGGGGAGCAGTACGTC. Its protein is CAWSRASGRGEQYV.

CDR3 amino acids: CASSQGPDYEQYF. In nucleotides, the CDR3 is TGCGCCAGCAGCCAAGGTCCGGACTACGAGCAGTACTTC. This chain joins TRBV4-1 and TRBJ2-5; D unresolved. The DNA end is a closer match to TRBJ2-7, so the J assignment may be wrong. Per germline, CDR1 MGHRA and CDR2 YSYEKL. The CDR3 length is 13 residues.

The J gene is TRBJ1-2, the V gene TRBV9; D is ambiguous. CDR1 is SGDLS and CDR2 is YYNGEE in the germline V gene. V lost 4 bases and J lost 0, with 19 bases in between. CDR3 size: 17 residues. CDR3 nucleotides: TGTGCCAGCAGCCCCCTAGCCGAAGAAAGAGCTAACTATGGCTACACCTTC. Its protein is CASSPLAEERANYGYTF.

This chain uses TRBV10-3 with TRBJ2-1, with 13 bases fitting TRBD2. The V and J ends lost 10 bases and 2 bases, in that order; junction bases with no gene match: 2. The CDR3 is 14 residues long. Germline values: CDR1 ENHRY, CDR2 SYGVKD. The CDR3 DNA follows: TGTGCCACCGGACTAGCGGGGGCCTACAATGAGCAGTTCTTC. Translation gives CATGLAGAYNEQFF.

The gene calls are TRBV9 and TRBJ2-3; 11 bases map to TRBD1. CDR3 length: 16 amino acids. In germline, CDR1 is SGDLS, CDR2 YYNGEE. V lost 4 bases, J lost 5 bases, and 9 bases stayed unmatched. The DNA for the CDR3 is TGTGCCAGCAGCTACCCGGGACAGGGGGATCTAGATACGCAGTATTTT. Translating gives CASSYPGQGDLDTQYF. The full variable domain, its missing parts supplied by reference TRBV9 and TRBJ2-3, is DSGVTQTPKHLITATGQRVTLRCSPRSGDLSVYWYQQSLDQGLQFLIQYYNGEERAKGNILERFSAQQFPDLHSELNLSSLELGDSALYFCASSYPGQGDLDTQYFGPGTRLTVL.

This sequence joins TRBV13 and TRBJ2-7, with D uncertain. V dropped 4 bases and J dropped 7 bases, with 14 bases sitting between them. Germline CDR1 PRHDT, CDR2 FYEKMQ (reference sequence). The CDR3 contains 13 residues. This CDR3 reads CASSYAAVGEQYV. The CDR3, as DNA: TGTGCCAGCAGCTATGCGGCAGTCGGGGAGCAGTACGTC.

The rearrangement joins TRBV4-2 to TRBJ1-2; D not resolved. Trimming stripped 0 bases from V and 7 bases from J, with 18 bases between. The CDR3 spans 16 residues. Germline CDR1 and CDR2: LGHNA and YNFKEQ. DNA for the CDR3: TGTGCCAGCAGCCAAGAAGAGGGAATCAACGTAGGTGGCTACACCTTC. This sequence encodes CASSQEEGINVGGYTF.

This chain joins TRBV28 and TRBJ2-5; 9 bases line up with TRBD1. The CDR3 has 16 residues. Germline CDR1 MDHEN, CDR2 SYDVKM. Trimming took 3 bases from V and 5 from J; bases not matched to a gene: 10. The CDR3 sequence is CASSFPSTGGSETQYF. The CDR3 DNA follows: TGTGCCAGCAGTTTCCCCTCGACAGGGGGGTCGGAGACCCAGTACTTC.

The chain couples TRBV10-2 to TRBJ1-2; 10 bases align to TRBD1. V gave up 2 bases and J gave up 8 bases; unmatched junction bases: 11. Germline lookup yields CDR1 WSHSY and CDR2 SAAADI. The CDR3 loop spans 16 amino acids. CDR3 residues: CASSENLTGGSKGYTF. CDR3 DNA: TGCGCCAGCAGTGAGAACTTGACAGGGGGCTCTAAAGGCTACACCTTC.